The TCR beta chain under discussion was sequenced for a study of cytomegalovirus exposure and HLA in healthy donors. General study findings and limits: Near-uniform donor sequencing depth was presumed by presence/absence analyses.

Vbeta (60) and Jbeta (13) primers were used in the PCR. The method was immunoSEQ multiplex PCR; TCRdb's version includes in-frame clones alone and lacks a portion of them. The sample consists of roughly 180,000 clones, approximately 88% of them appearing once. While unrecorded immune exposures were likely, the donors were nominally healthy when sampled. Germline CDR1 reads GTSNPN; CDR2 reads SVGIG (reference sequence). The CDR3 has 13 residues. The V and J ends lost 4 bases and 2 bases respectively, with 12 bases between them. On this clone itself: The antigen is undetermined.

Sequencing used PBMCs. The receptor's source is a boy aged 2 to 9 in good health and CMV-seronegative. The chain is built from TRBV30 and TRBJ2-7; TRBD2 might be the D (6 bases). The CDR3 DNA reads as TGTGCCTGGATTGGCCCGGGGGCCTACGAGCAGTACTTC. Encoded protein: CAWIGPGAYEQYF.